These 14 T cell receptor beta chains were all obtained from the same sample, sequenced in a study of tumor and adjacent non-tumor tissue in lung cancer. A modified ARM-PCR protocol with three rounds of nested PCR amplified TCRbeta. TCRdb reprocessed the multiplex PCR reads with MiXCR, giving one entry per CDR3 protein. The sample has some 120,000 distinct CDR3 sequences, roughly 67% seen once. RNA was extracted from bulk tissue without any cell sorting. Material for sequencing was lung tumor tissue. The source of these receptors is a man aged 25 to 40 with non-small cell lung cancer.

Concerning this clonotype: The conserved closing phenylalanine or tryptophan is absent in this CDR3, likely reflecting a read error. No DNA is shown, since the ends of the CDR3 on it are uncertain; the CDR3 is the one TCRdb lists. This rearrangement joins TRBV29-1 to TRBJ2-5; the table's D gene call, TRBD1, was not cross checked with the DNA. The CDR3 is 15 amino acids long, termini counted. Germline values: CDR1 SQVTM, CDR2 ANQGSEA. The CDR3 is CSVDAGTGGRETQHY.

This clonotype was seen more than once but under ten times. The chain employs TRBV5-4 and TRBJ1-2; D ambiguous. V was shortened by 0 bases and J by 4 bases, with 10 bases between the two germline ends. The CDR3 runs 14 residues. Germline values: CDR1 SGHNT, CDR2 YYREEE (reference sequence). The chain's CDR3 is CASSLDGSVYGYTF. In DNA, the CDR3 is TGTGCCAGCAGCTTGGATGGTTCCGTCTATGGCTACACCTTC.

A remark on this clonotype: A much larger clonotype is one base distant, so this may be a read error. The gene calls are TRBV20-1 and TRBJ2-3; D is ambiguous. The length of the CDR3 is 13 residues. Germline loops: CDR1 DFQATT, CDR2 SNEGSKA (reference sequence). V was shortened by 3 bases and J by 0 bases, with 7 bases between the two germline ends. Here the CDR3 DNA reads TGCAGTGCTAGTGGGGTAAGCACAGATACGCAGTATTTT. This gives the protein CSASGVSTDTQYF.

This clonotype has a count of ten or more. This chain connects TRBV20-1 to TRBJ2-7; TRBD2 matches at 16 bases. This CDR3 spans 18 amino acids. The V gene's germline CDR1 is DFQATT and CDR2 SNEGSKA (reference sequence). The V segment lost 0 bases and the J segment 0 bases; nucleotides outside the gene matches: 5. CDR3 sequence (DNA): TGCAGTGCTAGAGATATGGGACTAGCGGGAGGGAGCTCCTACGAGCAGTACTTC. Its protein product is CSARDMGLAGGSSYEQYF.

Details on this clonotype: One junction end does not reproduce the germline sequence, and a read error may be involved. This rearrangement joins TRBV20-1 to TRBJ1-2, with 9 bases matching TRBD1. The CDR3 spans 13 residues. The germline CDR1 and CDR2 sequences are DFQATT and SNEGSKA (reference sequence). The CDR3: CSATPTGGYGYAF. The CDR3 DNA reads TGCAGTGCTACCCCGACAGGGGGTTATGGCTACGCCTTC.

This clonotype was counted a few times. The chain recombines TRBV13 with TRBJ2-7; TRBD1 matches at 10 bases. Germline CDR1 reads PRHDT; CDR2 reads FYEKMQ (reference sequence). The CDR3 sequence is 14 residues long. The trim removed 5 bases at V and 2 bases at J, leaving 3 bases unmatched. Written as DNA, the CDR3 is TGTGCCAGCAGCCCGGACAGGGGGGCCTACGAGCAGTACTTC. Its translation is CASSPDRGAYEQYF.

As regards this clonotype: Its ends do not fully match the called genes, so a read error is possible. The V gene is TRBV5-6, the J gene TRBJ1-2; the D is unclear. The CDR3 sequence is 13 residues long. CDR1 SGHDT and CDR2 YYEEEE come from the germline V gene. The CDR3 protein is CANSSRVTYSYTF. The CDR3 DNA sequence: TGTGCCAACAGTTCCCGGGTCACCTATAGCTACACCTTC.

With respect to this clonotype: A much bigger clone sits one base away, suggesting this may be a read error. The V gene is TRBV20-1, the J gene TRBJ2-3, with 10 bases that match TRBD2. This CDR3 contains 14 residues. The germline V gene encodes CDR1 DFQATT and CDR2 SNEGSKA (reference sequence). CDR3 sequence: CSVRDQGSGGPQYF. The CDR3 DNA follows: TGCAGTGTTAGAGATCAGGGTAGCGGGGGGCCGCAGTATTTT.

About this clonotype itself: This is likely a read error, given that the CDR3 carries no conserved phenylalanine or tryptophan at its end. The chain employs TRBV4-3 and TRBJ1-1; D is unresolved. The V gene's germline CDR1 is LGHNA and CDR2 YSLEER. Trimming stripped 4 bases from V and 8 bases from J, with 20 bases between. The length of the CDR3 is 15 residues. The chain's CDR3 is CASSRVNGGRIEAFL. In DNA form, the CDR3 reads TGCGCCAGCAGCCGGGTGAACGGAGGCCGGATCGAAGCTTTCCTT.

This clonotype was observed a handful of times. The gene calls are TRBV18 and TRBJ1-6; possible D gene TRBD1, 6 bases. In germline, CDR1 is KGHSH, CDR2 LQKENI. V gave up 4 bases and J gave up 7 bases, with 11 bases separating them. This CDR3 region has 14 residues. CDR3 amino acids: CASSQTGRNSPLHF. The CDR3 DNA is TGTGCCAGCTCACAAACAGGGCGGAATTCACCCCTCCACTTT.

This clonotype was seen many times. Its ends do not fully match the called genes, so a read error is possible. The chain employs TRBV6-5 and TRBJ1-2, with TRBD1 identical over 7 bases. Germline loops: CDR1 MNHEY, CDR2 SVGAGI. The CDR3 runs 14 residues. CDR3 DNA sequence: TGTGCCAGCGGCAGGGGGATAGCTAACTATGCCTACACCTTC. Amino acid sequence: CASGRGIANYAYTF.

This sequence joins TRBV25-1 and TRBJ2-3; D is possibly TRBD2 (6 bases). Germline V gene sequence: CDR1 MGHDK, CDR2 SYGVNS. Trimming removed 4 bases at V and 11 bases at J, with 22 bases between. The CDR3 sequence is 15 residues long. The CDR3 loop is CASSGGNSGPGKQYF. The CDR3 DNA follows: TGTGCCAGCAGTGGAGGGAATAGCGGTCCGGGCAAGCAGTATTTT.

Worth noting for this clonotype: One junction end does not reproduce the germline sequence, and a read error may be involved. This chain connects TRBV20-1 to TRBJ1-5, with TRBD1 as a possible D gene (5 bases). Germline V CDR1 and CDR2: DFQATT, SNEGSKA (reference sequence). The length of the CDR3 is 13 residues. CDR3 DNA: TGCAGTGCCGCCCTAACAGGCAGTCAGCCTCAGCATTTT. Protein: CSAALTGSQPQHF.

On this clonotype itself: A much larger clone lies one base from this, so it may be a read error. The rearrangement uses TRBV29-1 and TRBJ1-2; D ambiguous. The CDR3 extends over 15 amino acids. Germline V gene sequence: CDR1 SQVTM, CDR2 ANQGSEA. V gave up 6 bases and J gave up 4 bases, with 21 bases separating them. CDR3: CSVLEGRNSPYGYTF. The CDR3 DNA sequence: TGCAGCGTGTTGGAGGGTCGCAATAGCCCCTATGGCTACACCTTC.